The T cell receptor (beta chain) described here comes from a study of OX40 agonist ivuxolimab in advanced cancers. Across the whole study: Cohort: 80% to 85% men, mean age approximately 64, aged about 20 to 80.

The table came from immunoSEQ multiplex PCR; TCRdb's copy has only in-frame clones and leaves some out. The top ten hold 13% to 15% of the sample, which has some 40,000 clones, 85% to 95% seen once. Looked up from germline, CDR1 is SEHNR and CDR2 is FQNEAQ (reference sequence). V lost 4 bases and J lost 6, with 19 bases in between. CDR3 size: 15 residues. The sequencing here drew on CD4+ or CD8+ T cells sorted from blood, taken in a trial of the OX40 agonist ivuxolimab. The rearrangement links TRBV7-9 to TRBJ2-7; D might be TRBD1 (6 bases). The sequence came from an adult with an advanced solid tumor such as melanoma, head and neck, liver or kidney cancer. The CDR3 spells CASSSPPGPGAEQYF. The CDR3 bases are TGTGCCAGCAGCTCCCCCCCGGGACCAGGGGCCGAGCAGTACTTC.